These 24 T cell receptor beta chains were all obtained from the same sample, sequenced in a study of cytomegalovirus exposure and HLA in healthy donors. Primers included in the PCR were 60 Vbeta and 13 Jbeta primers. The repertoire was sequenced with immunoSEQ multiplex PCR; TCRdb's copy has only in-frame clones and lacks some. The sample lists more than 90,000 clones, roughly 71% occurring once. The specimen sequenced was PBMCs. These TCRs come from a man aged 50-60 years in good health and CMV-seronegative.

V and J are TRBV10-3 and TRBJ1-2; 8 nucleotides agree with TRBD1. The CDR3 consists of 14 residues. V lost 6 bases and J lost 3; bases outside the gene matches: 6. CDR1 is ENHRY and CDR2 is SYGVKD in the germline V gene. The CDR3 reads CAIREQTGDYGYTF. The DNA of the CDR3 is TGTGCCATCAGGGAACAGACAGGGGACTATGGCTACACCTTC.

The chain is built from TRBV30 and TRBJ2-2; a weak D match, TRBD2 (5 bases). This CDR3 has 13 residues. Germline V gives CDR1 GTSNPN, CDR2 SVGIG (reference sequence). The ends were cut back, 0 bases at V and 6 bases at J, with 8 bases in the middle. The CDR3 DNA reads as TGTGCCTGGAGTGTTCGCGGGTCCGGGGAGCTGTTTTTT. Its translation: CAWSVRGSGELFF.

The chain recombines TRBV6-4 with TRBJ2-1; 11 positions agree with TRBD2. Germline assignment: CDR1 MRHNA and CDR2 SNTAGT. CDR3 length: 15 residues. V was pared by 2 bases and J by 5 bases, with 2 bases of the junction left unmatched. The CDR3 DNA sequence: TGTGCCAGCAGTGACACTAGCGGGGGACACAATGAGCAGTTCTTC. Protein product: CASSDTSGGHNEQFF.

The CDR3 coding sequence is TGTGCCAGTAGTAAGGGGACAACCGCTGATCATAGCAATCAGCCCCAGCATTTT. It yields the protein CASSKGTTADHSNQPQHF. The rearrangement uses TRBV19 and TRBJ1-5; perhaps TRBD1 as D (6 bases). The CDR3 runs 18 residues. Germline values: CDR1 LNHDA, CDR2 SQIVND (reference sequence). Trimming shortened V by 4 bases and J by 0 bases, and 19 bases separated the two germline ends. Complete variable domain (other parts from reference TRBV19 and TRBJ1-5): DGGITQSPKYLFRKEGQNVTLSCEQNLNHDAMYWYRQDPGQGLRLIYYSQIVNDFQKGDIAEGYSVSREKKESFPLTVTSAQKNPTAFYLCASSKGTTADHSNQPQHFGDGTRLSIL.

DNA for the CDR3: TGTGCCAGCAGCTTAGACGGGTTGGATGGCTACACCTTC. Protein sequence: CASSLDGLDGYTF. The chain uses TRBV7-9 and TRBJ1-2; the D is unclear. Germline loops: CDR1 SEHNR, CDR2 FQNEAQ (reference sequence). Between the trimmed V and J ends, which lost 1 base and 6 bases, there was a span of 9 bases. This CDR3 comprises 13 residues.

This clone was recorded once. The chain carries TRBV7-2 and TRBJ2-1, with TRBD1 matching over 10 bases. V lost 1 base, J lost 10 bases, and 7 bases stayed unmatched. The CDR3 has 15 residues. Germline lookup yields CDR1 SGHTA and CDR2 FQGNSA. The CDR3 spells CASSLGGTGVREQFF. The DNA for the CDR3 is TGTGCCAGCAGCTTAGGTGGGACAGGGGTTCGGGAGCAGTTCTTC.

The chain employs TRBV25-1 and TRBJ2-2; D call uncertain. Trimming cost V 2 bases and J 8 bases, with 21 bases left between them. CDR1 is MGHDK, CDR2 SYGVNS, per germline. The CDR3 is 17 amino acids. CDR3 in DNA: TGTGCCAGCAGTGAAAGCCTAGGTGTGCCCTCGGGTGGGGAGCTGTTTTTT. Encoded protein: CASSESLGVPSGGELFF. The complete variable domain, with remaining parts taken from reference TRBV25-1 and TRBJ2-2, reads EADIYQTPRYLVIGTGKKITLECSQTMGHDKMYWYQQDPGMELHLIHYSYGVNSTEKGDLSSESTVSRIRTEHFPLTLESARPSHTSQYLCASSESLGVPSGGELFFGEGSRLTVL.

The CDR3 loop is CASSPQGVGVTGELFF. The DNA for the CDR3 is TGTGCCAGCAGCCCCCAGGGGGTCGGGGTCACCGGGGAGCTGTTTTTT. The chain joins TRBV9 to TRBJ2-2; 7 positions match TRBD1. Per germline, CDR1 SGDLS and CDR2 YYNGEE. The CDR3 spans 16 residues. The V segment lost 4 bases and the J segment 4 bases; nucleotides outside the gene matches: 10.

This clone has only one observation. The DNA of the CDR3 is TGCAGCGTTGGTTCCGGAAGTGGGCAGACCCAGTACTTC. Its protein is CSVGSGSGQTQYF. The rearrangement joins TRBV29-1 to TRBJ2-5; D gene ambiguous. This CDR3 contains 13 residues. Deletions cut 4 bases from V and 6 bases from J, with 15 bases between. The germline V gene encodes CDR1 SQVTM and CDR2 ANQGSEA.

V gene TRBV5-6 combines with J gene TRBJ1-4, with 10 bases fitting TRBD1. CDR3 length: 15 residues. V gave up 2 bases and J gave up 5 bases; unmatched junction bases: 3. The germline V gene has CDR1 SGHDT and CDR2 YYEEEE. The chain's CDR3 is CASSFPGQGNEKLFF. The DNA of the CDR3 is TGTGCCAGCAGCTTCCCGGGACAGGGGAATGAAAAACTGTTTTTT.

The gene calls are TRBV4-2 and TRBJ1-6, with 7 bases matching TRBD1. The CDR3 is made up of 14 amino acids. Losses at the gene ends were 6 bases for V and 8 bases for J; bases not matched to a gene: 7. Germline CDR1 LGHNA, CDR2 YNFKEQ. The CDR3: CASRDRDSYSPLHF. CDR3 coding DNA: TGTGCCAGCAGAGACCGGGACAGCTATTCACCCCTCCACTTT.

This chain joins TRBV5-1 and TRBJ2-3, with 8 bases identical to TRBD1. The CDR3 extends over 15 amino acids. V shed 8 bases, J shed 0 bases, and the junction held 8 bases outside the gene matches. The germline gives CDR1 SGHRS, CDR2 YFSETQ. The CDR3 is CASGQGPTSTDTQYF. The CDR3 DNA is TGCGCCAGTGGACAGGGACCAACTAGCACAGATACGCAGTATTTT.

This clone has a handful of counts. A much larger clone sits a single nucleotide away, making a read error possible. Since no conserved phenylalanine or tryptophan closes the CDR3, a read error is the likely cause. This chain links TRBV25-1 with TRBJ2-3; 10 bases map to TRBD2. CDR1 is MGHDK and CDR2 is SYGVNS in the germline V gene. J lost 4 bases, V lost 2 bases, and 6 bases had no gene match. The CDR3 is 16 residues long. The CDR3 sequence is CASSELAGDGADTQYV. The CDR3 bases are TGTGCCAGCAGTGAACTAGCGGGAGATGGTGCAGATACGCAGTATGTT.

The CDR3 DNA sequence: TGTGCCAGTAGTAGTCCCAACAGGATCAATCAGCCCCAGCATTTT. Residues: CASSSPNRINQPQHF. The gene calls are TRBV19 and TRBJ1-5, with D tentatively TRBD1 (5 bases). The CDR3 contains 15 residues. V was shortened by 4 bases and J by 3 bases, with 13 bases between the two germline ends. Germline V gene data show CDR1 as LNHDA and CDR2 as SQIVND (reference sequence).

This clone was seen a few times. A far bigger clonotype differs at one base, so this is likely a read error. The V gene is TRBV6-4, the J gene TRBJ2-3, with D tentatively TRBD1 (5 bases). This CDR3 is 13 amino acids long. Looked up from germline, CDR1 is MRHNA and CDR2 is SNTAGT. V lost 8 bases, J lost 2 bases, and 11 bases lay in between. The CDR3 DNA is TGTGCCAGCGGCATGACAGCCACAGATACGCAGTATTTT. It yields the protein CASGMTATDTQYF.

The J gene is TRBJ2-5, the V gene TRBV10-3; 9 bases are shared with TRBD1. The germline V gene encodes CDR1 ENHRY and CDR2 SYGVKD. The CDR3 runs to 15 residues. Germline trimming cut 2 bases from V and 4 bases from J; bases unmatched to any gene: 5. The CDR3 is CAISENTGGTETQYF. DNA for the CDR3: TGTGCCATCAGTGAGAATACAGGGGGCACAGAGACCCAGTACTTC.

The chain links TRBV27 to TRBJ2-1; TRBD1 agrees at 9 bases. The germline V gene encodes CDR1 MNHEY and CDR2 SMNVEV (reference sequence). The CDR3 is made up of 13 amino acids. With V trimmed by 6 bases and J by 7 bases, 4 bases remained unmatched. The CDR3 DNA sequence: TGTGCCAGCAGCCGACAGGGGGGGAATGAGCAGTTCTTC. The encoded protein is CASSRQGGNEQFF.

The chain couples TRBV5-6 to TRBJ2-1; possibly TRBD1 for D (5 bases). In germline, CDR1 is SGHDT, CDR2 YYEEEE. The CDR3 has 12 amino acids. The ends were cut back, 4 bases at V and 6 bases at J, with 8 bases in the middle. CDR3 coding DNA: TGTGCCAGCAGCAGCAGGGTCAATGAGCAGTTCTTC. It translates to CASSSRVNEQFF. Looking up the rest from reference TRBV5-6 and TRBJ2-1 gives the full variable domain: DAGVTQSPTHLIKTRGQQVTLRCSPKSGHDTVSWYQQALGQGPQFIFQYYEEEERQRGNFPDRFSGHQFPNYSSELNVNALLLGDSALYLCASSSRVNEQFFGPGTRLTVL.

In DNA, the CDR3 is TGTGCCAGCAGTCGAACAGTTCCTGAAAAACTGTTTTTT. Its translation: CASSRTVPEKLFF. The genes are TRBV6-5 and TRBJ1-4; D not certain. Trimming left V 5 bases short and J 7 bases short, with 11 bases between. This CDR3 is built from 13 residues. The V gene's germline CDR1 is MNHEY and CDR2 SVGAGI.

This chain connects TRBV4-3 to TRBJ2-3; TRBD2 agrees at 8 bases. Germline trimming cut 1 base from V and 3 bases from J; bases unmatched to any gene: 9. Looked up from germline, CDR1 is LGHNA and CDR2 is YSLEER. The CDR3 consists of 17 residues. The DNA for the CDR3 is TGCGCCAGCAGCCAAGGGACTAGCCCAAAGGTTACAGATACGCAGTATTTT. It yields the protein CASSQGTSPKVTDTQYF.

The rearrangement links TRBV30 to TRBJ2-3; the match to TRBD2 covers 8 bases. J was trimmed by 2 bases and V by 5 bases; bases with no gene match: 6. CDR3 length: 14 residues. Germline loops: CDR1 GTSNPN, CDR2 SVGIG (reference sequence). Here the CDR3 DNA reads TGTGCCTGGGCCGGGACTAGTCCCACAGATACGCAGTATTTT. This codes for CAWAGTSPTDTQYF.

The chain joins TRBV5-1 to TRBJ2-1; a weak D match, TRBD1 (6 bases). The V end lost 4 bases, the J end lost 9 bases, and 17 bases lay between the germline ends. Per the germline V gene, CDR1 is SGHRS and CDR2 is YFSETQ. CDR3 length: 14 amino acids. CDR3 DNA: TGCGCCAGCAGCACGTTTCTCAGGGGTGGTGAGCAGTTCTTC. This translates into CASSTFLRGGEQFF.

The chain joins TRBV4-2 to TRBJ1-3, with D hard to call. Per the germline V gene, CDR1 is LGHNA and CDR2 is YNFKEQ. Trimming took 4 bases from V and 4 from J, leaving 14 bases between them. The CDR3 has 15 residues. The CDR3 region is CASSPRQGSGNTIYF. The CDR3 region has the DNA TGTGCCAGCAGCCCTAGGCAAGGTTCGGGAAACACCATATATTTT.

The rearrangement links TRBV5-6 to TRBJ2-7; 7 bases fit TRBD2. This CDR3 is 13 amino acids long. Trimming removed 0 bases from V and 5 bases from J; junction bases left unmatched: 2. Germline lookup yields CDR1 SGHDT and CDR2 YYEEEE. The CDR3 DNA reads TGTGCCAGCAGCTTGGCTGGGGGGGACGAGCAGTACGTC. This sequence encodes CASSLAGGDEQYV.